Listed below are T cell receptor beta chains from one sample, sequenced in a study of T cells in Graves' hyperthyroidism and ophthalmopathy. TCRdb re-analysed the multiplex PCR reads in MiXCR, keeping a single row per CDR3 protein. The table records a few hundred thousand distinct CDR3 sequences, approximately 14% of them present only once. The sample taken for sequencing was blood. The receptor set was obtained from a woman aged 18-29 years with Graves' hyperthyroidism. The CDR3 runs from the conserved cysteine through the conserved F or W. Each record gives: D gene, V gene, CDR3 length, J gene, CDR3 protein. A D gene is named only where the DNA matches it firmly.

NA,TRBV5-1,15,TRBJ2-7,CASSLAPGPSYEQYF
NA,TRBV30,16,TRBJ2-3,CAWSVGFRGLTDTQYF
TRBD2,TRBV11-1,16,TRBJ2-5,CASSFSSGRIQETQYF
TRBD2,TRBV20-1,17,TRBJ2-1,CSARDIGRGTLYNEQFF
TRBD1,TRBV20-1,14,TRBJ1-2,CSARDRDRSYGYTF
NA,TRBV7-9,15,TRBJ1-2,CASSLQSGSNYGYTF
NA,TRBV25-1,14,TRBJ2-5,CASSEGGSQETQYF
TRBD1,TRBV28,15,TRBJ1-5,CASSTGGRSNQPQHF
TRBD1,TRBV19,13,TRBJ2-7,CASSMGRGSEQYF
NA,TRBV24-1,12,TRBJ2-7,CATIGGAYEQYF
NA,TRBV11-2,12,TRBJ2-7,CASSASNYEQYF
NA,TRBV27,15,TRBJ1-2,CASSSAPRDIGGYTF
TRBD2,TRBV3-1,17,TRBJ2-2,CASSQRGAGGGTGELFF
NA,TRBV6-1,15,TRBJ2-3,CASSSVVVGTDTQYF
TRBD2,TRBV7-9,16,TRBJ2-1,CASSTGLALGYSEQFF
TRBD1,TRBV28,13,TRBJ1-2,CASSSDRVGGYTF
NA,TRBV2,13,TRBJ1-1,CASSSDGGGVAFF
TRBD2,TRBV25-1,12,TRBJ2-2,CASGEAWRELFF
TRBD2,TRBV2,15,TRBJ2-7,CASSGGLGQTYEQYF